This T cell receptor beta chain was recorded in a study of CD8+CD57+ T cells in acquired aplastic anemia. The study's findings and limits: For CD8+ Simpson's diversity, patients and controls showed no significant difference.

The germline gives CDR1 SGDLS, CDR2 YYNGEE. Between the trimmed V and J ends, which lost 4 bases and 8 bases, there was a span of 22 bases. This CDR3 has 16 residues. This clonotype came up once. Its target is not known. TCR beta VDJ and CDR3 profiles were obtained from a genomic DNA template. TCRdb itself ran the reads through MiXCR, one entry per CDR3 protein. The sample consists of roughly 250,000 distinct CDR3 sequences, approximately 80% of them appearing once. Flow cytometry had shown expanded CD8+CD57+ cells in the patients chosen for sequencing. Among the patients, all had severe acquired aplastic anemia.

The receptor was derived from a human donor with aplastic anemia. The chain employs TRBV9 and TRBJ2-1; D may be TRBD1 (7 bases). Sample: sorted CD4+, CD8+, or CD8+CD57+ T cells (not recorded which) from PBMCs. The CDR3 coding sequence is TGTGCCAGCAGCCAGGGGGGCGATACGCAGTATTATGAGCAGTTCTTC. This encodes CASSQGGDTQYYEQFF.